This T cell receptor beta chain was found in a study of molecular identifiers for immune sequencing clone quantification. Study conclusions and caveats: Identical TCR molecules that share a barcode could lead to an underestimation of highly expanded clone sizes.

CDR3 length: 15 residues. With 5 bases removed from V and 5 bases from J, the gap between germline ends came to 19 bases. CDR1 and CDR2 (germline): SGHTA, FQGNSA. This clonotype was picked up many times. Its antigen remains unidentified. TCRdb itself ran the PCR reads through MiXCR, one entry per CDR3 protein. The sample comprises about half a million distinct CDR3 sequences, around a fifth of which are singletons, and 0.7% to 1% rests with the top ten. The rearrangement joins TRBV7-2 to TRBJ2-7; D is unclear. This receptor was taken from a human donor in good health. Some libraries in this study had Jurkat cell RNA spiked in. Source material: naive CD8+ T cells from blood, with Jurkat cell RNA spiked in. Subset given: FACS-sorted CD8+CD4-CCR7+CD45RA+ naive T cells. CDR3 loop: CASSLLDGLLHEQYF. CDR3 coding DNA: TGTGCCAGCAGCCTATTAGATGGGTTGTTACACGAGCAGTACTTC. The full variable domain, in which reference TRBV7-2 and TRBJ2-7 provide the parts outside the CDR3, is GAGVSQSPSNKVTEKGKDVELRCDPISGHTALYWYRQSLGQGLEFLIYFQGNSAPDKSGLPSDRFSAERTGGSVSTLTIQRTQQEDSAVYLCASSLLDGLLHEQYFGPGTRLTVT.